This T cell receptor (beta chain) was captured by sequencing in a study of T cells in localized non-small cell lung cancer. Study-level points and caveats: Turning up in adjacent lung were a median roughly 60 of the top 100 tumor clones. An association was observed between higher blood T cell density and longer overall survival.

Remarks on this clone: What it binds is unknown.

Germline V lookup: CDR1 SGHKS, CDR2 YYEKEE (reference sequence). The junction had 2 bases not matched to a gene; V was cut back by 3 bases and J by 7 bases. The CDR3 sequence is 14 residues long. Clones were read by immunoSEQ multiplex PCR, and TCRdb kept only the in-frame ones, dropping some. The sample has about 21,000 clones; about 87% are singletons. The chain employs TRBV5-5 and TRBJ1-6, with TRBD1 matching 9 bases. The sample here was peripheral blood, taken before any cancer treatment. The sequence derives from a male donor older than 55 with stage I squamous cell lung carcinoma. In nucleotides, the CDR3 is TGTGCCAGCAGCTCCGACAGGGGGAATTCACCCCTCCACTTT. It yields the protein CASSSDRGNSPLHF.